This T cell receptor (beta chain) was identified in a study of vaccination effects on CD4 cells after COVID-19. Across the study: Samples gathered post-vaccine arrived a median of 72 days past the second dose. Study conclusions and caveats: Infection- and vaccine-induced clones contracted markedly late after vaccination.

Only in-frame clones appear in the TCRdb table, and some are missing; sequencing was by immunoSEQ multiplex PCR. The data contain 25,000 to 30,000 clones, roughly 81% of them singletons. Germline lookup yields CDR1 LNHDA and CDR2 SQIVND (reference sequence). CDR3 length equals 13 residues. V lost 6 bases to trimming and J lost 6 bases; unmatched junction nucleotides: 4. Prior to sequencing, the ViraFEST assay stimulated PBMC with viral peptide pools, which expanded the antigen-specific CD4+ T cells. Cells that had been cultured for less than 13 days were the source of isolated CD4+ T cells. Participants got two doses of BNT162b2 or mRNA-1273 vaccine. IL-2 medium took the place of half the medium on both days 3 and 7. Concerning this clone itself: Its specificity is unknown.

The chain recombines TRBV19 with TRBJ2-2; TRBD1 aligns across 7 bases. Sequences were derived from CD4+ T cells from PBMCs cultured with HCoV-229E spike peptides, sampled after COVID-19 vaccination. This clonotype was sampled from a human donor who received a COVID-19 vaccine. For the CDR3, the DNA is TGTGCCAGTAGGATCGACAGGGCCGGGGAGCTGTTTTTT. Its translation is CASRIDRAGELFF.